This paragraph covers one T cell receptor beta chain sequence. Its specificity is unknown. These data are taken from a study of T cells in tumors after PD-1 blockade. Background on the study: Prior checkpoint blockade, systemic immunosuppressant use, or anti-cancer therapy within 4 weeks excluded patients. Findings and limits, study-wide: Peripheral recruitment is suggested, as some novel exhausted tumor clones were in pre-treatment blood.

TCRdb keeps only in-frame clones here, not all; method: immunoSEQ multiplex PCR. Of 30,000 to 40,000 clones listed, approximately 78% were seen once; the top ten hold under 40%. This CDR3 contains 15 residues. Per germline, CDR1 MNHEY and CDR2 SVGAGI. V was pared by 6 bases and J by 1 base, with 9 bases of the junction left unmatched. This specimen consisted of PBMCs, obtained before anti-PD-1 treatment. The sequence derives from a human donor with basal cell carcinoma. This rearrangement joins TRBV6-5 to TRBJ2-7, with 7 bases identical to TRBD1. The CDR3 loop reads CASRTADRESYEQYF. DNA of the CDR3: TGTGCCAGCAGAACCGCCGACAGGGAATCCTACGAGCAGTACTTC.